A single sample is the source of the 29 T cell receptor beta chains below, sequenced in a study of T cells after yellow fever vaccination. TCRdb processed the 5' RACE reads anew with MiXCR; each CDR3 protein has one entry. The sample shows some 340,000 distinct CDR3 sequences, over 4% of them seen only once. This sample comprised PBMCs, obtained 5 days after the yellow fever booster vaccination. Source of these receptors: a man younger than 30 who received the YFV17D yellow fever vaccine.

V and J are TRBV2 and TRBJ2-5, with 12 bases matching TRBD2. This CDR3 has 17 residues. The V and J ends lost 1 base and 3 bases, in that order; junction bases with no gene match: 6. Germline assignment: CDR1 SNHLY and CDR2 FYNNEI. The CDR3 region is CASSEELAGGREETQYF. As DNA, the CDR3 is TGTGCCAGCAGTGAAGAACTAGCGGGGGGTAGAGAAGAGACCCAGTACTTC.

This clonotype was seen a few times. This chain connects TRBV6-5 to TRBJ2-3; D uncertain. The V gene lost 5 bases and the J gene lost 5 bases, with 14 bases spanning the gap. The CDR3 covers 14 residues. Germline-derived CDR1 and CDR2 are MNHEY and SVGAGI. CDR3 nucleotide sequence: TGTGCCAGCAGTCTCCTACAAAGAGGAGATACGCAGTATTTT. Translating gives CASSLLQRGDTQYF.

The sample holds many counts of this clonotype. The chain couples TRBV24-1 to TRBJ2-7; TRBD1 is a possible D gene (6 bases). CDR1 is KGHDR, CDR2 SFDVKD, per germline. The germline V and J ends were trimmed by 3 bases and 4 bases, with 12 bases remaining between them. This CDR3 is 14 amino acids long. The CDR3 reads CATSDPRDKYEQYV. Written as DNA, the CDR3 is TGTGCCACCAGTGATCCCCGGGACAAATACGAGCAGTACGTC.

This clonotype has just a few counts. The chain recombines TRBV10-3 with TRBJ2-5; 9 bases line up with TRBD1. The CDR3 loop spans 13 amino acids. V was clipped by 10 bases and J by 4 bases; unmatched bases: 7. Per the germline V gene, CDR1 is ENHRY and CDR2 is SYGVKD. The CDR3 is CASNRGPGETQYF. The CDR3, as DNA: TGTGCCAGCAACAGGGGGCCTGGAGAGACCCAGTACTTC.

CDR3: CASSLSSGPEGNEQFF. CDR3 DNA: TGTGCCAGCAGCTTATCTTCTGGACCCGAAGGCAATGAGCAGTTCTTC. The chain combines TRBV11-2 with TRBJ2-1; D not certain. Germline V gene lookup returns CDR1 SGHAT and CDR2 FQNNGV. The length of the CDR3 is 16 residues. V lost 2 bases to trimming and J lost 6 bases, with 17 bases between them.

This clonotype was picked up many times. This rearrangement joins TRBV5-1 to TRBJ2-5; either TRBD1 or TRBD2 may supply D (5 bases each). The V gene lost 1 base and the J gene lost 0 bases, with 10 bases spanning the gap. Germline CDR1 is SGHRS and CDR2 is YFSETQ. This CDR3 has 15 amino acids. The CDR3 DNA sequence: TGCGCCAGCAGCTTGTTTGGGGGATACCAAGAGACCCAGTACTTC. It encodes CASSLFGGYQETQYF.

This clonotype was picked up many times. The chain combines TRBV6-5 with TRBJ1-2; 7 bases match TRBD1. After removal of 8 bases from V and 6 bases from J, the junction contained 3 bases not matched to a gene. Germline loops: CDR1 MNHEY, CDR2 SVGAGI. The CDR3 is 11 residues long. This CDR3 is CASEGGDGYTF. CDR3 in DNA: TGTGCCAGCGAAGGGGGCGATGGCTACACCTTC.

This sequence joins TRBV28 and TRBJ2-2; weak D call: TRBD1 (5 bases). Per the germline V gene, CDR1 is MDHEN and CDR2 is SYDVKM. The CDR3 length is 13 residues. Trimming removed 11 bases at V and 1 base at J, with 11 bases between. The CDR3 is CAARTGNTGELFF. Written as DNA, the CDR3 is TGTGCCGCCCGTACAGGGAACACCGGGGAGCTGTTTTTT.

The sample holds many counts of this clonotype. V and J are TRBV7-6 and TRBJ2-1, with D perhaps TRBD2 (5 bases). V was pared by 6 bases and J by 10 bases, with 13 bases between. CDR3 length equals 12 residues. The V gene's germline CDR1 is SGHVS and CDR2 FNYEAQ. CDR3 in amino acids: CASSSLGVEQFF. Here the CDR3 DNA reads TGTGCCAGCAGTTCACTCGGGGTAGAGCAGTTCTTC.

This clonotype has at least ten counts. This chain joins TRBV5-1 and TRBJ2-5; 7 bases align to TRBD1. CDR3 length: 14 amino acids. From germline, CDR1 is SGHRS and CDR2 YFSETQ. Unmatched junction bases numbered 3, after V lost 0 bases and J lost 4 bases. CDR3 in amino acids: CASSLETGRETQYF. CDR3 DNA: TGCGCCAGCAGCTTGGAGACAGGGCGAGAGACCCAGTACTTC.

The rearrangement links TRBV25-1 to TRBJ2-5; 10 nucleotides align to TRBD2. Germline V CDR1 and CDR2: MGHDK, SYGVNS. V was clipped by 1 base and J by 2 bases; unmatched bases: 7. The CDR3 has 17 residues. CDR3 in amino acids: CASSEFVLAGTQETQYF. The CDR3 nucleotides are TGTGCCAGCAGTGAATTTGTACTAGCGGGGACACAAGAGACCCAGTACTTC.

This clonotype appeared a few times. The chain couples TRBV7-6 to TRBJ2-5; D perhaps matches TRBD2 (5 bases). V was clipped by 1 base and J by 2 bases, with 20 bases between them. This CDR3 contains 18 residues. Germline V lookup: CDR1 SGHVS, CDR2 FNYEAQ. Written as DNA, the CDR3 is TGTGCCAGCAGCTTAGTACCCCAGAGGGCACCTCTGCAAGAGACCCAGTACTTC. This encodes CASSLVPQRAPLQETQYF.

This clonotype was detected a few times. The gene calls are TRBV6-5 and TRBJ2-5; TRBD2 matches at 12 bases. CDR3 length: 15 residues. Germline V gives CDR1 MNHEY, CDR2 SVGAGI. V lost 8 bases to trimming and J lost 6 bases; unmatched junction nucleotides: 10. The CDR3, as DNA: TGTGCCAGCTGGCCCTCCGGGACTAGCGGGCAGACCCAGTACTTC. This gives the protein CASWPSGTSGQTQYF.

The chain joins TRBV7-6 to TRBJ1-1; no firm D call. The germline CDR1 and CDR2 sequences are SGHVS and FNYEAQ. CDR3 length: 15 residues. The V end was cut by 2 bases, the J end by 2 bases, with 12 bases between. The CDR3 region has the DNA TGTGCCAGCAGCTTACCGCGGGAGAGAAACACTGAAGCTTTCTTT. Protein product: CASSLPRERNTEAFF.

This clonotype was observed many times. The chain links TRBV4-2 to TRBJ2-5, with TRBD2 matching 11 bases. After removal of 4 bases from V and 4 bases from J, the junction contained 11 bases not matched to a gene. The CDR3 contains 17 residues. Per germline, CDR1 LGHNA and CDR2 YNFKEQ. Written as DNA, the CDR3 is TGTGCCAGCAGCCTCCGTGGACCGACTAGCGGGGTAGAGACCCAGTACTTC. It yields the protein CASSLRGPTSGVETQYF.

This clonotype has ten or more counts. The genes are TRBV11-1 and TRBJ2-4; TRBD2 matches 11 bases. The CDR3 loop spans 15 amino acids. Germline loops: CDR1 SGHAT, CDR2 FQDESV (reference sequence). V was clipped by 2 bases and J by 5 bases; unmatched bases: 2. CDR3 sequence (DNA): TGTGCCAGCAGCTTATTGGGACTAGCGGAAAACATTCAGTACTTC. It yields the protein CASSLLGLAENIQYF. The full variable domain, rest sourced from reference TRBV11-1 and TRBJ2-4, is EAEVAQSPRYKITEKSQAVAFWCDPISGHATLYWYRQILGQGPELLVQFQDESVVDDSQLPKDRFSAERLKGVDSTLKIQPAELGDSAMYLCASSLLGLAENIQYFGAGTRLSVL.

There are many counts of this clonotype. This chain connects TRBV7-3 to TRBJ2-1; D perhaps matches TRBD2 (8 bases). V was trimmed by 5 bases and J by 8 bases, leaving 19 bases between them. The CDR3 loop spans 15 amino acids. CDR1 and CDR2 (germline): SGHTA, FQGTGA. CDR3 sequence: CASSPGGTSFDEQFF. DNA for the CDR3: TGTGCCAGCAGCCCAGGGGGGACTAGTTTCGATGAGCAGTTCTTC.

This clonotype has just a few counts. The V and J genes are TRBV3-1 and TRBJ1-3, with 7 bases that match TRBD1. The CDR3 sequence is 16 residues long. The ends lost 2 bases at V and 1 base at J; junction bases unmatched: 5. The germline V gene encodes CDR1 LGHDT and CDR2 YNNKEL (reference sequence). The CDR3 DNA reads TGTGCCAGCAGCCAACGGGCACAGGGGTCTGGAAACACCATATATTTT. Translation: CASSQRAQGSGNTIYF.

The chain links TRBV10-3 to TRBJ2-2; D unresolved. From germline, CDR1 is ENHRY and CDR2 SYGVKD. This CDR3 spans 13 amino acids. The V gene lost 6 bases and the J gene lost 0 bases, with 5 bases spanning the gap. The CDR3 protein is CAIRDANTGELFF. The CDR3 region has the DNA TGTGCCATCAGGGACGCGAACACCGGGGAGCTGTTTTTT.

This clonotype was found a few times. The chain combines TRBV12-3 or TRBV12-4 with TRBJ1-2; no firm D call. The length of the CDR3 is 16 residues. Deletions cut 4 bases from V and 0 bases from J, with 15 bases between. CDR3 residues: CASSSRPRSPNYGYTF. The CDR3 DNA reads TGTGCCAGCAGTTCCCGCCCCCGCAGCCCTAACTATGGCTACACCTTC.

This clonotype has ten or more counts. The CDR3 region has the DNA TGTGCCAGCAGACTACACGGCGCCATGAACACTGAAGCTTTCTTT. Translation: CASRLHGAMNTEAFF. The chain employs TRBV7-2 and TRBJ1-1; D unresolved. This CDR3 is built from 15 residues. V lost 6 bases, J lost 0 bases, and 14 bases lay in between. Germline V gene sequence: CDR1 SGHTA, CDR2 FQGNSA.

In this sample, this clonotype turned up many times. For the CDR3, the DNA is TGCGCCAGCAGCTTGGGTTTACAGGGAAGCGGCTACACCTTC. It specifies CASSLGLQGSGYTF. This sequence joins TRBV5-1 and TRBJ1-2; D is possibly TRBD1 (6 bases). The germline V gene has CDR1 SGHRS and CDR2 YFSETQ. Trimming cost V 0 bases and J 8 bases, with 14 bases left between them. The CDR3 loop spans 14 amino acids.

This clonotype was recorded at least ten times. This chain connects TRBV11-2 to TRBJ2-3; 9 positions match TRBD2. The CDR3 is 16 residues long. From germline, CDR1 is SGHAT and CDR2 FQNNGV. V shed 0 bases, J shed 5 bases, and the junction held 6 bases outside the gene matches. For the CDR3, the DNA is TGTGCCAGCAGCTTAGACAGCGGGGGGAACCAAGATACGCAGTATTTT. It is translated as CASSLDSGGNQDTQYF.

The genes are TRBV3-1 and TRBJ2-3; no definite D call. The V gene's germline CDR1 is LGHDT and CDR2 YNNKEL (reference sequence). The CDR3 extends over 15 amino acids. Trimming removed 0 bases from V and 3 bases from J, with 10 bases in between. This CDR3 is CASSQDTSRTDTQYF. The CDR3 DNA is TGTGCCAGCAGCCAAGACACCAGTAGAACAGATACGCAGTATTTT.

The gene calls are TRBV14 and TRBJ1-1; D is unresolved. CDR3 length equals 13 residues. Germline CDR1 reads SGHDN; CDR2 reads FVKESK. V gave up 1 base and J gave up 11 bases, with 14 bases separating them. CDR3 loop: CASSQGPDGWAFF. Written as DNA, the CDR3 is TGTGCCAGCAGCCAAGGGCCGGACGGGTGGGCTTTCTTT.

The table lists this clonotype with a few counts. The V and J genes are TRBV5-1 and TRBJ2-5; possibly TRBD1 for D (6 bases). Trimming stripped 3 bases from V and 2 bases from J, with 8 bases between. Germline values: CDR1 SGHRS, CDR2 YFSETQ. The CDR3 covers 13 residues. CDR3 nucleotides: TGCGCCAGCAGCTGGACAGCACAAGAGACCCAGTACTTC. This translates into CASSWTAQETQYF.

Only a few counts were recorded for this clonotype. This rearrangement joins TRBV4-1 to TRBJ2-3, with D possibly TRBD2 on 6 matching bases. The CDR3 spans 16 residues. Germline CDR1 and CDR2: MGHRA and YSYEKL. V was cut by 1 base and J by 0 bases, with 11 bases left in between. This chain's CDR3 is CASSQAVADSTDTQYF. In DNA form, the CDR3 reads TGCGCCAGCAGCCAAGCAGTAGCGGATAGCACAGATACGCAGTATTTT.

This clonotype was observed a handful of times. The rearrangement uses TRBV5-1 and TRBJ2-1, with TRBD2 matching 14 bases. The CDR3 runs 17 residues. Germline V CDR1 and CDR2: SGHRS, YFSETQ. V lost 4 bases, J lost 8 bases, and 11 bases stayed unmatched. The CDR3 sequence is CASSPTSGGALLDEQFF. CDR3 nucleotide sequence: TGCGCCAGCAGCCCGACTAGCGGGGGGGCCCTGTTGGATGAGCAGTTCTTC.

This clonotype was observed a handful of times. The rearrangement links TRBV7-8 to TRBJ2-7; D tentatively fits TRBD1 or TRBD2 (5 bases each). The V and J ends lost 7 bases and 4 bases respectively, with 14 bases between them. CDR3 length: 13 residues. Per the germline V gene, CDR1 is SGHVS and CDR2 is FQNEAQ. CDR3 DNA sequence: TGTGCCAGCAACCGGGACCCCTTTTACGAGCAGTACTTC. Amino acid sequence: CASNRDPFYEQYF.